The subject of this entry is one TCR beta chain. The data were obtained in a study of metastatic and nonmetastatic thyroid tumors. V lost 7 bases and J lost 1, with 13 bases in between. The CDR3 is made up of 15 amino acids. Germline V gene lookup returns CDR1 SNHLY and CDR2 FYNNEI. Every patient was untreated before thyroid surgery. TCRdb reassembled clones from the PCR reads with MiXCR. The sample lists about 11,000 clones, around 40% occurring once. The rearrangement uses TRBV2 and TRBJ1-4; tentative D call: TRBD1 (5 bases). The sequenced sample was tumor tissue. The receptor was isolated from a female donor with papillary thyroid cancer or a benign thyroid nodule (not recorded which). Some clones in this sample may be carry-over from other donors' samples. The CDR3, as DNA: TGTGCCAGCACTGGGACCAGTCAAACTAATGAAAAACTGTTTTTT. The encoded protein is CASTGTSQTNEKLFF. The full variable domain, in which reference TRBV2 and TRBJ1-4 provide the parts outside the CDR3, is EPEVTQTPSHQVTQMGQEVILRCVPISNHLYFYWYRQILGQKVEFLVSFYNNEISEKSEIFDDQFSVERPDGSNFTLKIRSTKLEDSAMYFCASTGTSQTNEKLFFGSGTQLSVL.